A selection of T cell receptor beta chains follows, all from one sample in a study of cytotoxic CD8 clonotypes in ibrutinib-treated CLL. Sequencing used immunoSEQ multiplex PCR; TCRdb keeps in-frame clones, though not all of them. The sample yields roughly 100,000 clones, approximately 82% seen once. Source: PBMCs, taken after 12 months of ibrutinib treatment. The origin of the receptors is a human donor with chronic lymphocytic leukemia. Each CDR3 is given with its conserved first and last residue. The D gene is left open where the match is weak. Not every row has a clone size; where given, it reads once, few, many or a size class.

size | J | D | V | CDR3 | DNA
NA | TRBJ2-1 | TRBD2 | TRBV6-5 | CASSYSLAGGDEQFF | TGTGCCAGCAGTTACAGTCTAGCGGGGGGAGATGAGCAGTTCTTC
NA | TRBJ1-2 | TRBD1 | TRBV18 | CASSPETTGTNYGYTF | TGTGCCAGCTCACCGGAAACGACAGGGACTAACTATGGCTACACCTTC
once | TRBJ2-1 | TRBD2 | TRBV6-1 | CASSDPGLAGGEQFF | TGTGCCAGCAGTGATCCGGGACTAGCGGGTGGTGAGCAGTTCTTC
NA | TRBJ2-7 | NA | TRBV11-3 | CASSQRRDEQYF | TGTGCCAGCAGCCAACGCAGGGACGAGCAGTACTTC
NA | TRBJ2-5 | NA | TRBV6-6 | CASSYSGEPQETQYF | TGTGCCAGCAGTTACTCAGGGGAGCCCCAAGAGACCCAGTACTTC
NA | TRBJ1-4 | NA | TRBV7-6 | CASSFRLRGGKGKLFF | TGTGCCAGCAGCTTTCGGCTAAGGGGGGGAAAGGGGAAACTGTTTTTT
NA | TRBJ1-2 | NA | TRBV9 | CASSLDPHGGYTF | TGTGCCAGCAGCTTGGACCCCCATGGAGGCTACACCTTC
NA | TRBJ2-1 | TRBD1 | TRBV9 | CASSVALEEGWGRGREQFF | TGTGCCAGCAGCGTAGCTCTAGAGGAAGGGTGGGGCAGGGGGCGCGAGCAGTTCTTC
NA | TRBJ1-5 | NA | TRBV10-3 | CAISEHTGRRVLWPQHF | TGTGCCATCAGTGAACATACCGGGAGAAGGGTATTGTGGCCCCAGCATTTT
NA | TRBJ1-1 | NA | TRBV4-1 | CASSQETGGGTEAFF | TGCGCCAGCAGCCAAGAGACCGGTGGGGGCACTGAAGCTTTCTTT
once | TRBJ1-6 | NA | TRBV21-1 | CASSRGLGNSPLHF | TGTGCCAGCAGCCGGGGTCTCGGTAATTCACCCCTCCACTTT
NA | TRBJ1-1 | NA | TRBV5-1 | CASRGPGKNTEAFF | TGCGCCAGCAGGGGTCCGGGGAAGAACACTGAAGCTTTCTTT
NA | TRBJ2-5 | NA | TRBV9 | CASSVVGGRQETQYF | TGTGCCAGCAGCGTAGTAGGGGGTCGGCAAGAGACCCAGTACTTC
NA | TRBJ2-1 | NA | TRBV5-1 | CASSLAREREQFF | TGCGCCAGCAGCCTGGCCAGGGAACGTGAGCAGTTCTTC
NA | TRBJ2-7 | NA | TRBV18 | CASSRGQYEQYF | TGTGCCAGCTCCCGCGGACAGTACGAGCAGTACTTC
NA | TRBJ2-7 | TRBD2 | TRBV9 | CASSVEGLAGAEQYF | TGTGCCAGCAGCGTAGAGGGTCTAGCGGGGGCTGAGCAGTACTTC
NA | TRBJ2-7 | TRBD2 | TRBV7-2 | CAAGEGSSYEQYF | TGTGCCGCCGGGGAGGGTAGCTCCTACGAGCAGTACTTC
NA | TRBJ2-7 | NA | TRBV5-5 | CASSFGGSLLNEQYF | TGTGCCAGCAGCTTTGGGGGAAGTCTTCTCAACGAGCAGTACTTC
medium-sized | TRBJ2-3 | TRBD1 | TRBV28 | CASSFTGQGYTQYF | TGTGCCAGCAGTTTTACGGGACAGGGGTATACGCAGTATTTT
NA | TRBJ1-5 | NA | TRBV5-1 | CASSLARGGHSNQPQHF | TGCGCCAGCAGCTTGGCCCGGGGCGGTCATAGCAATCAGCCCCAGCATTTT
few | TRBJ2-7 | NA | TRBV5-1 | CASSRLSNPRYEQYF | TGCGCCAGCAGTCGCCTCAGTAATCCCCGCTACGAGCAGTACTTC
NA | TRBJ2-7 | NA | TRBV6-5 | CASSTGGGSYEQYF | TGTGCCAGCAGTACAGGAGGAGGCTCCTACGAGCAGTACTTC
NA | TRBJ1-4 | NA | TRBV2 | CASSLGGAVGNEKLFF | TGTGCCAGCAGCCTGGGGGGGGCGGTTGGTAATGAAAAACTGTTTTTT
NA | TRBJ2-5 | NA | TRBV30 | CAWSVWQGQYF | TGTGCCTGGAGTGTCTGGCAGGGCCAGTACTTC
NA | TRBJ2-2 | NA | TRBV28 | CASSPHGGTPGELFF | TGTGCCAGCAGCCCACACGGGGGTACCCCCGGGGAGCTGTTTTTT
NA | TRBJ2-1 | TRBD1 | TRBV18 | CASSPRTGGNEQFF | TGTGCCAGCTCACCGCGGACAGGGGGCAATGAGCAGTTCTTC
NA | TRBJ2-7 | NA | TRBV30 | CAWSQGTKYSYEQYF | TGTGCCTGGAGTCAAGGGACGAAATACTCCTACGAGCAGTACTTC
NA | TRBJ2-5 | NA | TRBV10-3 | CAISAHYQYF | TGTGCCATCAGTGCACATTACCAGTACTTC
few | TRBJ1-6 | NA | TRBV7-2 | CASSSTGTSGSPLHF | TGTGCCAGCAGCTCCACCGGGACTTCAGGATCACCCCTCCACTTT
NA | TRBJ2-7 | TRBD1 | TRBV5-5 | CASSQGQGAYEQYF | TGTGCCAGCAGCCAAGGACAGGGGGCCTACGAGCAGTACTTC
NA | TRBJ1-3 | NA | TRBV7-3 | CASSLKGGLSGNTIYF | TGTGCCAGCAGCTTAAAGGGGGGACTCTCTGGAAACACCATATATTTT
NA | TRBJ2-7 | NA | TRBV5-4 | CASSPNGGLTYEQYF | TGTGCCAGCAGCCCGAATGGGGGGCTTACATACGAGCAGTACTTC
NA | TRBJ2-5 | NA | TRBV4-3 | CASQGGETQYF | TGCGCCAGTCAGGGGGGGGAGACCCAGTACTTC
NA | TRBJ1-5 | TRBD1 | TRBV25-1 | CASSRTGQNQPQHF | TGTGCCAGCAGCCGGACAGGGCAGAATCAGCCCCAGCATTTT
few | TRBJ2-3 | TRBD2 | TRBV6-4 | CASSETSGGTDTQYF | TGTGCCAGCAGTGAGACTAGCGGGGGGACAGATACGCAGTATTTT
NA | TRBJ2-7 | TRBD1 | TRBV10-3 | CASSLATGGENEQYF | TGTGCCAGCTCACTCGCTACAGGGGGCGAGAACGAGCAGTACTTC
few | TRBJ2-3 | NA | TRBV5-6 | CASSLLGPFTDTQYF | TGTGCCAGCAGCTTGCTGGGGCCGTTCACAGATACGCAGTATTTT
NA | TRBJ2-2 | NA | TRBV5-4 | CASSLTGPSYTGELFF | TGTGCCAGCAGCCTGACGGGACCCAGCTACACCGGGGAGCTGTTTTTT
NA | TRBJ1-1 | NA | TRBV5-1 | CASSLGVTMTEAFF | TGCGCCAGCAGCTTGGGGGTCACGATGACTGAAGCTTTCTTT
NA | TRBJ2-7 | NA | TRBV11-3 | CASSPPGGGHEQYF | TGTGCCAGCAGCCCCCCTGGAGGCGGCCACGAGCAGTACTTC
NA | TRBJ1-4 | TRBD1 | TRBV7-8 | CASSLQGATNEKLFF | TGTGCCAGCAGCCTTCAGGGGGCGACTAATGAAAAACTGTTTTTT
NA | TRBJ1-1 | NA | TRBV6-1 | CASSESLGAEGAFF | TGTGCCAGCAGTGAATCGTTGGGGGCTGAGGGAGCTTTCTTT
once | TRBJ2-3 | TRBD2 | TRBV7-6 | CASSSGGGAQNTQYF | TGTGCCAGCAGCTCGGGCGGGGGGGCACAGAATACGCAGTATTTT
NA | TRBJ2-7 | NA | TRBV5-4 | CASSRGATEEYF | TGTGCCAGCAGCCGGGGTGCGACGGAGGAGTACTTC
NA | TRBJ2-5 | NA | TRBV9 | CASSVEPGVQETQYF | TGTGCCAGCAGCGTAGAGCCGGGAGTCCAAGAGACCCAGTACTTC
NA | TRBJ1-2 | NA | TRBV7-9 | CASSLPGANYGYTF | TGTGCCAGCAGCTTACCAGGGGCGAACTATGGCTACACCTTC
NA | TRBJ2-3 | TRBD2 | TRBV11-2 | CASSSQRGGATDTQYF | TGTGCCAGCAGCTCCCAGCGGGGGGGAGCCACAGATACGCAGTATTTT
NA | TRBJ2-5 | NA | TRBV2 | CASMGQGGVQETQYF | TGTGCCAGCATGGGGCAGGGGGGCGTCCAAGAGACCCAGTACTTC
NA | TRBJ2-3 | TRBD1 | TRBV2 | CASSQTGVSTDTQYF | TGTGCCAGCAGTCAGACAGGGGTCTCCACAGATACGCAGTATTTT
NA | TRBJ1-6 | TRBD1 | TRBV7-2 | CASSDLTGGTPLHF | TGTGCCAGCAGCGACCTAACAGGGGGCACACCCCTCCACTTT
NA | TRBJ1-2 | TRBD1 | TRBV7-2 | CASSFGQGNYGYTF | TGTGCCAGCAGCTTCGGACAGGGTAACTATGGCTACACCTTC
NA | TRBJ2-5 | NA | TRBV4-2 | CASSPGDYQETQYF | TGTGCCAGCAGCCCCGGAGACTATCAAGAGACCCAGTACTTC
NA | TRBJ2-5 | NA | TRBV29-1 | CSVEARRGTQYF | TGCAGCGTTGAAGCGCGCAGGGGGACCCAGTACTTC
NA | TRBJ2-1 | NA | TRBV7-9 | CASSLAQSYNEQFF | TGTGCCAGCAGCTTAGCGCAGAGCTACAATGAGCAGTTCTTC
NA | TRBJ1-3 | NA | TRBV7-2 | CASSLVGLGQIGNTIYF | TGTGCCAGCAGCTTAGTAGGACTGGGCCAGATTGGAAACACCATATATTTT